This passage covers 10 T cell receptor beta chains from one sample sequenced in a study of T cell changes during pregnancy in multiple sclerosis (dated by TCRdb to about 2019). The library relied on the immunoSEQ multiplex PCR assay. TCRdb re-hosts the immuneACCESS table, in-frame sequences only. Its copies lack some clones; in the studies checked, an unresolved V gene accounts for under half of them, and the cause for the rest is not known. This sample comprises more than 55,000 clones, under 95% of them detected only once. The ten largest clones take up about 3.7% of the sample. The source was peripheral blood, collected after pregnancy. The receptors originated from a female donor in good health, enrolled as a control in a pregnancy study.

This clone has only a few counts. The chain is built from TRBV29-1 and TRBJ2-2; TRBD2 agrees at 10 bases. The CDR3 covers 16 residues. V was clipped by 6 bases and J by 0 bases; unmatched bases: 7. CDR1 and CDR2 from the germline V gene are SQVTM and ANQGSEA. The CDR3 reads CSVLRSGRANTGELFF. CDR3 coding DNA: TGCAGCGTCCTGAGGAGCGGGAGGGCGAACACCGGGGAGCTGTTTTTT.

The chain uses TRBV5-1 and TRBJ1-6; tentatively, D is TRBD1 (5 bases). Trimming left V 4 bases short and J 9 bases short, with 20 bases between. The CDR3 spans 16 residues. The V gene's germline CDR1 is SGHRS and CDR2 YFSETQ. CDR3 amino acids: CASSPSLVRAVSPLHF. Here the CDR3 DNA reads TGCGCCAGCAGCCCCTCCCTCGTCAGGGCGGTTTCACCCCTCCACTTT.

The DNA of the CDR3 is TGCGCCAGCAGCCAAGGAGGAAGGAGCGGACAGGGACCCGATACGCAGTATTTT. Protein sequence: CASSQGGRSGQGPDTQYF. The chain uses TRBV4-3 and TRBJ2-3, with 8 bases fitting TRBD1. Trimming cost V 1 base and J 6 bases; bases outside gene matches: 15. Germline V CDR1 and CDR2: LGHNA, YSLEER. The CDR3 covers 18 residues.

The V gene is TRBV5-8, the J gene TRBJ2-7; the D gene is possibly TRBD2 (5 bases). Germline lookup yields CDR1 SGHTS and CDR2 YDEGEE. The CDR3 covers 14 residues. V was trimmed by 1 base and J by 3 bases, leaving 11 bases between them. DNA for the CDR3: TGTGCCAGCAGCTTGCTTCTCAGCGGCTACGAGCAGTACTTC. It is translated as CASSLLLSGYEQYF. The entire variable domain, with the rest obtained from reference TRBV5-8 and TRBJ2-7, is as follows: EAGVTQSPTHLIKTRGQQATLRCSPISGHTSVYWYQQALGLGLQFLLWYDEGEERNRGNFPPRFSGRQFPNYSSELNVNALELEDSALYLCASSLLLSGYEQYFGPGTRLTVT.

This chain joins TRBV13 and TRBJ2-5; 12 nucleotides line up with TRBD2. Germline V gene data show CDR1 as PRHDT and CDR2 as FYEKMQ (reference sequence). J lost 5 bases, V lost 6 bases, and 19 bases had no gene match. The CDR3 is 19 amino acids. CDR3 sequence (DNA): TGTGCCAGCAGTTCATACCCCTGGCTAGCGGGGGGGCCGGGTGAGACCCAGTACTTC. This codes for CASSSYPWLAGGPGETQYF.

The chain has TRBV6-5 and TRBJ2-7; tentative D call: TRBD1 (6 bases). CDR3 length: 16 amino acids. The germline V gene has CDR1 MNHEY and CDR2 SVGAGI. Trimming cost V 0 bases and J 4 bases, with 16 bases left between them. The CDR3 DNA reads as TGTGCCAGCAGTTACTCGAATGGCGGCAGGGGTTACGAGCAGTACTTC. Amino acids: CASSYSNGGRGYEQYF.

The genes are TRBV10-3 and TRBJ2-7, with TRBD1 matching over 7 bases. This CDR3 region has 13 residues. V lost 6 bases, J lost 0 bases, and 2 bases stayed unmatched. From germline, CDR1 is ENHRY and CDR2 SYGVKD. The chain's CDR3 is CAISRDSSYEQYF. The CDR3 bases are TGTGCCATCAGCCGGGACAGCTCCTACGAGCAGTACTTC.

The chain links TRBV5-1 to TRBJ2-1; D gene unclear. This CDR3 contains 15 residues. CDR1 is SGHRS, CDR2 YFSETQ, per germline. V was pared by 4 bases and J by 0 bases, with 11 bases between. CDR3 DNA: TGCGCCAGCAGCCCCAATGCCGGCTCCTACAATGAGCAGTTCTTC. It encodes CASSPNAGSYNEQFF.

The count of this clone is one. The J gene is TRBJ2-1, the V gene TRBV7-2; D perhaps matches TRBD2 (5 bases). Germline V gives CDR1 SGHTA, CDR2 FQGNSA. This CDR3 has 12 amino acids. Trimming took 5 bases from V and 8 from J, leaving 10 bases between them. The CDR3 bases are TGTGCCAGCAGCCTAATTAGCGATGAGCAGTTCTTC. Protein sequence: CASSLISDEQFF.

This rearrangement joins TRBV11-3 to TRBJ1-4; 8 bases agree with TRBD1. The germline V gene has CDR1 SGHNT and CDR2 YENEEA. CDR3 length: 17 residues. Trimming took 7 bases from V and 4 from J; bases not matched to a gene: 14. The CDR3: CASIDPPRGQNNEKLFF. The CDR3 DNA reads TGTGCCAGCATCGACCCTCCCAGGGGGCAAAATAATGAAAAACTGTTTTTT.